Following are 25 T cell receptor beta chains from one sample sequenced in a study of T cell responses to AZD1222 COVID-19 vaccine. The assay was immunoSEQ multiplex PCR, and TCRdb's table has in-frame clones only and misses some. The sample lists 100,000 to 150,000 clones, around 87% occurring once. Sequencing used peripheral blood, obtained on day 0 of AZD1222 vaccination. The receptors stem from an adult in good health.

The V call is TRBV18, the J call TRBJ2-1; D is tentatively TRBD1 or TRBD2 (5 bases each). Trimming took 8 bases from V and 0 from J, leaving 8 bases between them. The germline gives CDR1 KGHSH, CDR2 LQKENI. The CDR3 contains 13 residues. The CDR3 here is CASRGSSYNEQFF. DNA of the CDR3: TGTGCCAGCCGGGGCAGCTCCTACAATGAGCAGTTCTTC.

This clone turned up a few times. Other DNA sequences from this sample encode an identical CDR3 as well. V gene TRBV3-1 (or the pseudogene TRBV3-2) combines with J gene TRBJ1-2; no clear D gene. The germline CDR1 and CDR2 sequences are LGHDT and YNNKEL (reference sequence). The CDR3 is 12 residues long. Trimming shortened V by 3 bases and J by 7 bases, and 9 bases separated the two germline ends. CDR3 residues: CASSQARGGYTF. CDR3 coding DNA: TGTGCCAGCAGCCAGGCGCGGGGTGGCTACACCTTC.

The chain couples TRBV24-1 to TRBJ2-2, with 9 nucleotides matching TRBD1. Germline V CDR1 and CDR2: KGHDR, SFDVKD. The CDR3 loop spans 17 amino acids. V gave up 2 bases and J gave up 1 base; unmatched junction bases: 4. The CDR3 region is CATSDSPGQGNTGELFF. The CDR3 DNA reads TGTGCCACCAGTGATTCTCCGGGACAGGGGAACACCGGGGAGCTGTTTTTT.

This clone was seen a few times. The chain uses TRBV11-3 and TRBJ2-3; D possibly corresponds to TRBD2 (5 bases). V lost 3 bases, J lost 4 bases, and 20 bases lay in between. CDR3 length: 17 amino acids. Germline V CDR1 and CDR2: SGHNT, YENEEA. CDR3 amino acids: CASSFPPPGKSADTQYF. CDR3 in DNA: TGTGCCAGCAGCTTCCCGCCCCCCGGGAAAAGCGCAGATACGCAGTATTTT.

This sequence joins TRBV6-5 and TRBJ2-7; either TRBD1 or TRBD2 may fit D (5 bases each). There are 13 residues in the CDR3. The germline V and J ends were trimmed by 6 bases and 4 bases, with 13 bases remaining between them. Germline loops: CDR1 MNHEY, CDR2 SVGAGI. The CDR3 reads CASRSRGVYEQYF. The CDR3 nucleotides are TGTGCCAGCAGATCGAGGGGAGTTTACGAGCAGTACTTC.

In this sample, this clone turned up once. The genes are TRBV19 and TRBJ2-2; D is ambiguous. This CDR3 contains 14 residues. The V gene lost 9 bases and the J gene lost 1 base, with 12 bases spanning the gap. Germline loops: CDR1 LNHDA, CDR2 SQIVND (reference sequence). The CDR3 DNA reads TGTGCCAGGCGAACGTTGAGGAACACCGGGGAGCTGTTTTTT. This gives the protein CARRTLRNTGELFF. The full variable domain, completed using reference TRBV19 and TRBJ2-2, is DGGITQSPKYLFRKEGQNVTLSCEQNLNHDAMYWYRQDPGQGLRLIYYSQIVNDFQKGDIAEGYSVSREKKESFPLTVTSAQKNPTAFYLCARRTLRNTGELFFGEGSRLTVL.

CDR3 in DNA: TGTGCCAGCCTACCTCGGAACGGGGGACTAGCGGGAGTAAGGGGCACCGGGGAGCTGTTTTTT. Translation gives CASLPRNGGLAGVRGTGELFF. The V call is TRBV27, the J call TRBJ2-2; the match to TRBD2 covers 14 bases. The CDR3 sequence is 21 residues long. The V segment lost 8 bases and the J segment 4 bases; nucleotides outside the gene matches: 21. Germline loops: CDR1 MNHEY, CDR2 SMNVEV (reference sequence).

The gene calls are TRBV21-1 and TRBJ1-5. TRBV21-1 is a recognized pseudogene. The CDR3 runs 14 residues. CDR3 sequence reads: CASSWPRTNQPQHF. The CDR3 coding sequence is TGTGCCAGCAGCTGGCCTAGGACCAATCAGCCCCAGCATTTT.

This clone appeared a single time. V gene TRBV6-5 combines with J gene TRBJ1-1, with 8 positions matching TRBD1. The CDR3 totals 15 residues. Germline lookup yields CDR1 MNHEY and CDR2 SVGAGI. V was clipped by 4 bases and J by 5 bases; unmatched bases: 9. CDR3 protein: CASSSGTGEGTEAFF. CDR3 DNA sequence: TGTGCCAGCAGTTCGGGGACAGGTGAGGGAACTGAAGCTTTCTTT.

The chain links TRBV9 to TRBJ1-3; D call uncertain. V was clipped by 4 bases and J by 0 bases, with 8 bases between them. The germline V gene encodes CDR1 SGDLS and CDR2 YYNGEE. The CDR3 extends over 14 amino acids. The CDR3 DNA sequence: TGTGCCAGCAGCCCAGAGGACTCTGGAAACACCATATATTTT. It is translated as CASSPEDSGNTIYF.

This chain uses TRBV13 with TRBJ1-4; TRBD1 is a possible D gene (6 bases). CDR1 and CDR2 (germline): PRHDT, FYEKMQ (reference sequence). V dropped 3 bases and J dropped 8 bases, with 19 bases sitting between them. The CDR3 loop spans 16 amino acids. As DNA, the CDR3 is TGTGCCAGCAGCTTGGGGCTAGGGGGGAAAGGCGAAAAACTGTTTTTT. Its translation is CASSLGLGGKGEKLFF.

J is TRBJ1-2 and V is TRBV7-9; no clear D gene. The CDR3 is made up of 16 amino acids. CDR1 and CDR2 from the germline V gene are SEHNR and FQNEAQ (reference sequence). V was trimmed by 4 bases and J by 3 bases, leaving 18 bases between them. The DNA of the CDR3 is TGTGCCAGCAGCTCCCCTGGTACAGTGAAGGACTATGGCTACACCTTC. Residues: CASSSPGTVKDYGYTF.

The gene calls are TRBV30 and TRBJ2-6; D ambiguous. Germline V gives CDR1 GTSNPN, CDR2 SVGIG (reference sequence). The CDR3 totals 17 residues. Trimming removed 4 bases at V and 0 bases at J, with 16 bases between. The CDR3: CAWTQGRRSSGANVLTF. For the CDR3, the DNA is TGTGCCTGGACCCAAGGAAGAAGGAGCTCTGGGGCCAACGTCCTGACTTTC.

This chain uses TRBV9 with TRBJ2-2, with a tentative D call TRBD2 (6 bases). This CDR3 comprises 15 residues. Per the germline V gene, CDR1 is SGDLS and CDR2 is YYNGEE. V dropped 0 bases and J dropped 3 bases, with 9 bases sitting between them. CDR3 loop: CASSVAWGDTGELFF. CDR3 coding DNA: TGTGCCAGCAGCGTAGCCTGGGGGGACACCGGGGAGCTGTTTTTT.

There are a few counts of this clone. The J gene is TRBJ1-3, the V gene TRBV13; TRBD1 matches 11 bases. The germline gives CDR1 PRHDT, CDR2 FYEKMQ (reference sequence). CDR3 length: 15 amino acids. Losses at the gene ends were 5 bases for V and 4 bases for J; bases not matched to a gene: 4. The CDR3 sequence is CASSRTGGRGNTIYF. DNA for the CDR3: TGTGCCAGCAGCCGGACAGGGGGCCGGGGAAACACCATATATTTT.

The chain has TRBV11-3 and TRBJ1-1, with D possibly being TRBD1 (5 bases). The CDR3 contains 17 residues. V was clipped by 0 bases and J by 1 base, with 15 bases between them. Per germline, CDR1 SGHNT and CDR2 YENEEA. CDR3 residues: CASSLEEQESGNTEAFF. In DNA, the CDR3 is TGTGCCAGCAGCTTAGAGGAACAGGAGAGCGGGAACACTGAAGCTTTCTTT. The entire variable domain, with the rest obtained from reference TRBV11-3 and TRBJ1-1, is as follows: EAGVVQSPRYKIIEKKQPVAFWCNPISGHNTLYWYLQNLGQGPELLIRYENEEAVDDSQLPKDRFSAERLKGVDSTLKIQPAELGDSAVYLCASSLEEQESGNTEAFFGQGTRLTVV.

The chain has TRBV11-2 and TRBJ1-2, with TRBD1 identical over 9 bases. The germline V gene encodes CDR1 SGHAT and CDR2 FQNNGV. The CDR3 spans 14 residues. The V segment lost 2 bases and the J segment 8 bases; nucleotides outside the gene matches: 6. Written as DNA, the CDR3 is TGTGCCAGCAGCTTAACGGGACAGGGACAAGGCTACACCTTC. This sequence encodes CASSLTGQGQGYTF.

This chain joins TRBV27 and TRBJ2-5, with TRBD2 identical over 10 bases. J was trimmed by 5 bases and V by 4 bases; bases with no gene match: 10. The CDR3 is 16 amino acids. Germline CDR1 and CDR2: MNHEY and SMNVEV (reference sequence). The CDR3 bases are TGTGCCAGCAGTTGGCGCCGGCTAGCGGGAGTGGAGACCCAGTACTTC. Its protein product is CASSWRRLAGVETQYF.

This chain connects TRBV30 to TRBJ1-2; D is ambiguous. The CDR3 has 15 residues. Per the germline V gene, CDR1 is GTSNPN and CDR2 is SVGIG (reference sequence). V was cut by 0 bases and J by 2 bases, with 13 bases left in between. The CDR3 DNA follows: TGTGCCTGGAGTGTACACGGGTTGAGAAACTATGGCTACACCTTC. The encoded protein is CAWSVHGLRNYGYTF.

V gene TRBV7-8 combines with J gene TRBJ2-7; 8 nucleotides align to TRBD2. Germline-derived CDR1 and CDR2 are SGHVS and FQNEAQ. Trimming cost V 5 bases and J 2 bases; bases outside gene matches: 8. The CDR3 covers 15 residues. CDR3 in amino acids: CASSGAAGGAYEQYF. CDR3 nucleotide sequence: TGTGCCAGCAGCGGGGCCGCGGGGGGTGCCTACGAGCAGTACTTC. Combining the CDR3 with reference TRBV7-8 and TRBJ2-7 gives the whole variable domain GAGVSQSPRYKVAKRGQDVALRCDPISGHVSLFWYQQALGQGPEFLTYFQNEAQLDKSGLPSDRFFAERPEGSVSTLKIQRTQQEDSAVYLCASSGAAGGAYEQYFGPGTRLTVT.

V usage is TRBV7-2 and J usage is TRBJ1-2; the D is unclear. CDR1 SGHTA and CDR2 FQGNSA come from the germline V gene. The CDR3 spans 13 residues. Trimming pared 5 bases from V and 1 base from J, leaving 8 bases between. The CDR3 nucleotides are TGTGCCAGCAGCAGACTGATTAACTATGGCTACACCTTC. The encoded protein is CASSRLINYGYTF.

The chain carries TRBV9 and TRBJ2-1, with TRBD1 matching 9 bases. The CDR3 consists of 17 residues. Germline V gives CDR1 SGDLS, CDR2 YYNGEE. With 3 bases clipped from V and 9 bases from J, the junction kept 16 bases outside the gene matches. CDR3 sequence: CASSDSSGTGWISEQFF. As DNA, the CDR3 is TGTGCCAGCAGCGACTCGTCCGGGACAGGGTGGATCAGTGAGCAGTTCTTC.

The chain employs TRBV6-5 and TRBJ2-7, with unresolved D. The CDR3 contains 13 residues. Deletions cut 6 bases from V and 5 bases from J, with 14 bases between. The germline V gene has CDR1 MNHEY and CDR2 SVGAGI. This CDR3 is CASRLTFGHEQYF. The CDR3 DNA sequence: TGTGCCAGCAGACTAACCTTCGGCCACGAGCAGTACTTC.

This chain links TRBV29-1 with TRBJ1-2; TRBD1 aligns across 7 bases. Germline V lookup: CDR1 SQVTM, CDR2 ANQGSEA. Trimming cost V 6 bases and J 6 bases; bases outside gene matches: 7. This CDR3 is built from 12 residues. The CDR3 DNA reads TGCAGCGTCGACAGGGCGATTAATGGCTACACCTTC. Its protein is CSVDRAINGYTF.

This chain connects TRBV7-9 to TRBJ1-2; D is uncertain. Germline V gene sequence: CDR1 SEHNR, CDR2 FQNEAQ (reference sequence). Trimming removed 8 bases from V and 9 bases from J, with 16 bases in between. This CDR3 region has 12 residues. The CDR3 DNA sequence: TGTGCCAGCTTCTTGGGCATGGGAAGCTACACCTTC. Protein product: CASFLGMGSYTF.